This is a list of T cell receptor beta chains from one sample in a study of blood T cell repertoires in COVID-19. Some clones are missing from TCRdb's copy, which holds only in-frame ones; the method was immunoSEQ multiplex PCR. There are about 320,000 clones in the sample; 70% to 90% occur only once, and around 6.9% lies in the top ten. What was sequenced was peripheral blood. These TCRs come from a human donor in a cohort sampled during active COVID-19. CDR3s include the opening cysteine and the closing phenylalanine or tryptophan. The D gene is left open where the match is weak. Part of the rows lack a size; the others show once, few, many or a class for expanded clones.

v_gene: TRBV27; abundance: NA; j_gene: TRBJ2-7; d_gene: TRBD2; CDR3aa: CASSLYFSGAAYEQYF; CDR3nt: TGTGCCAGCAGTTTATATTTTAGCGGGGCCGCCTACGAGCAGTACTTC
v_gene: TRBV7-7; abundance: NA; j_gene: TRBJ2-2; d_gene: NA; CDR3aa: CASSPRVSTGELFF; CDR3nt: TGTGCCAGCAGCCCCCGGGTCAGCACCGGGGAGCTGTTTTTT
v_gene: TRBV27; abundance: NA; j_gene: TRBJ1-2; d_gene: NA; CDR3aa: CASSPSGDGYTF; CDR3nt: TGTGCCAGCAGTCCCTCCGGGGATGGCTACACCTTC
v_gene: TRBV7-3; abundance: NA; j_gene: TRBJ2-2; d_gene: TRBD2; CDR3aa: CASSLSAPGLAEGGYTGELFF; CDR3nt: TGTGCCAGCAGCTTATCGGCTCCGGGACTAGCGGAAGGGGGTTACACCGGGGAGCTGTTTTTT
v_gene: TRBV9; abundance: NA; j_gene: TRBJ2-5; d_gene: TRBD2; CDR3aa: CASSVVAGGPSETQYF; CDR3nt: TGTGCCAGCAGCGTAGTGGCGGGGGGGCCTTCGGAGACCCAGTACTTC
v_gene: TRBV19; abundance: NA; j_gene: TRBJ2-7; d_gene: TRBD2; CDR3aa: CASSMWRRGGIHEQYF; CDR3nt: TGTGCCAGTAGTATGTGGCGGCGGGGGGGAATCCACGAGCAGTACTTC
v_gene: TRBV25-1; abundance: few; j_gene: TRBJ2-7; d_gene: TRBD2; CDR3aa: CASSGKLAGPIYEQYF; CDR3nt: TGTGCCAGCAGTGGAAAACTAGCGGGGCCCATCTACGAGCAGTACTTC
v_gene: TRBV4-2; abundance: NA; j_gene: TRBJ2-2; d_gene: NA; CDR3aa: CASSRISGTNTGELFF; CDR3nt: TGTGCCAGCAGCCGGATTAGCGGAACGAACACCGGGGAGCTGTTTTTT
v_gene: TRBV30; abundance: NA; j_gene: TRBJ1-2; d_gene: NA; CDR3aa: CAWSVQSGFGYTF; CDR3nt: TGTGCCTGGAGTGTACAGTCAGGGTTTGGCTACACCTTC
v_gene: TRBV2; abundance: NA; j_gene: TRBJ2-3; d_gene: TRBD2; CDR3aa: CASSDTSGGYTDTQYF; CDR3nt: TGTGCCAGCAGTGACACTAGCGGGGGGTACACAGATACGCAGTATTTT
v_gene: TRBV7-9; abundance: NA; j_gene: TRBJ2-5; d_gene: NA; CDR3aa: CASSTERLIQETQYF; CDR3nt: TGTGCCAGCAGCACGGAGCGACTGATCCAAGAGACCCAGTACTTC
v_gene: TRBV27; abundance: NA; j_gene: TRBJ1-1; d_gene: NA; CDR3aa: CASSLKTVNTEAFF; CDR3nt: TGTGCCAGCAGTCTAAAGACAGTGAACACTGAAGCTTTCTTT
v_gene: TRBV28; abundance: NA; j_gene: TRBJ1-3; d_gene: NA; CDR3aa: CASSRQHRNTIYF; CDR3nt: TGTGCCAGCAGTCGACAGCACAGAAACACCATATATTTT
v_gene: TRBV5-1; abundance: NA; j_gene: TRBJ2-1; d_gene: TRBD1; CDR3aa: CASSPTGQPYNEQFF; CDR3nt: TGCGCCAGCAGCCCGACGGGACAGCCATACAATGAGCAGTTCTTC
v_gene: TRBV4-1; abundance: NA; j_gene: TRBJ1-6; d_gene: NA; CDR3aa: CASSQGGGRSRNNSPLHF; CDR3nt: TGCGCCAGCAGCCAAGGCGGGGGGAGGTCTCGGAACAATTCACCCCTCCACTTT
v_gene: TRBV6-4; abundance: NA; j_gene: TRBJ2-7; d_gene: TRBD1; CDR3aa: CASSEGPGQGYEQYF; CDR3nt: TGTGCCAGCAGTGAAGGGCCCGGACAGGGGTATGAGCAGTACTTC
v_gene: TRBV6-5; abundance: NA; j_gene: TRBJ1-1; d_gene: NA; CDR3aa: CASSWTANTEAFF; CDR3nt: TGTGCCAGCAGTTGGACAGCCAACACTGAAGCTTTCTTT
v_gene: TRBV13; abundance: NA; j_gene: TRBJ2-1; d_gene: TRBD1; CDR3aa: CASSYLTGAHNEQFF; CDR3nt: TGTGCCAGCAGTTATTTGACAGGGGCCCACAATGAGCAGTTCTTC
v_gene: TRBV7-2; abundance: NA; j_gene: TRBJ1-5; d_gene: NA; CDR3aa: CASSSTGSQPQHF; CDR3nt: TGTGCCAGCAGCTCAACAGGGTCTCAGCCCCAGCATTTT
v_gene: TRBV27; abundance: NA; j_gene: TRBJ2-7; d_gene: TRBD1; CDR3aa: CASSLRQGFSYEQYF; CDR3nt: TGTGCCAGCAGTTTGCGACAGGGATTTTCGTACGAGCAGTACTTC
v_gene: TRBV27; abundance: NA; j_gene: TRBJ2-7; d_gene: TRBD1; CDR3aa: CASSPTGTGYDEQYF; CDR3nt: TGTGCCAGCAGTCCCACCGGGACAGGGTACGACGAGCAGTACTTC
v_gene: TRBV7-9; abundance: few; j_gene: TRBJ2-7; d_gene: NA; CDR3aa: CASSRPGTRWGEQYF; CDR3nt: TGTGCCAGCAGCCGCCCCGGGACTCGATGGGGCGAGCAGTACTTC
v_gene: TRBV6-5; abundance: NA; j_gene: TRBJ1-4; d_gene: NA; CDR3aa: CASSHRATNEKLFF; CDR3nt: TGTGCCAGCAGTCACAGGGCAACTAATGAAAAACTGTTTTTT
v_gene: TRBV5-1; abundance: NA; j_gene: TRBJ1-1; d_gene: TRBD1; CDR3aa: CASSSQTGWAEAFF; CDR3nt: TGCGCCAGCAGTTCCCAGACAGGGTGGGCTGAAGCTTTCTTT
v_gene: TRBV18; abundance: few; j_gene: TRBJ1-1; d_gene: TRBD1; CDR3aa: CASSPTTGMGTEAFF; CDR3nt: TGTGCCAGCTCACCTACGACAGGGATGGGCACTGAAGCTTTCTTT
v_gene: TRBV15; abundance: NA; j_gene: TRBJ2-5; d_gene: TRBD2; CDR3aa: CATSRGIATGGPQETQYF; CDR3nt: TGTGCCACCAGCAGAGGAATTGCAACGGGGGGGCCTCAAGAGACCCAGTACTTC
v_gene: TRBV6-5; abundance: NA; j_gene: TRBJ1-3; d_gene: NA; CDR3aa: CATLRGGNSGNTIYF; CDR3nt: TGTGCCACCCTCCGGGGGGGGAACTCTGGAAACACCATATATTTT
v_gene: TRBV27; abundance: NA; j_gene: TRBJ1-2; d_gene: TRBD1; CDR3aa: CASRVGTAFNYGYTF; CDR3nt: TGTGCCAGCAGGGTTGGGACAGCCTTTAACTATGGCTACACCTTC
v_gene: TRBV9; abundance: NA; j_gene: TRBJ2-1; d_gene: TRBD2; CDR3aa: CASSVAQFTGLAGNEQFF; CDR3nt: TGTGCCAGCAGCGTAGCCCAATTTACGGGACTAGCGGGGAATGAGCAGTTCTTC
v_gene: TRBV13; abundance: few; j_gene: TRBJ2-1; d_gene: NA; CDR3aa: CASSASRHSNEQFF; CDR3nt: TGTGCCAGCAGCGCGAGCAGACACTCCAATGAGCAGTTCTTC
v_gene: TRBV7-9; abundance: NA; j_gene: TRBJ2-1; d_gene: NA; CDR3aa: CASSTQGGEQFF; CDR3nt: TGTGCCAGCAGCACACAGGGTGGGGAGCAGTTCTTC
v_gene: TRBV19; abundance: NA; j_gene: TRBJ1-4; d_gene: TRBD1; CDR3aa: CASNRGQVYTTNEKLFF; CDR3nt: TGTGCCAGTAATCGGGGACAGGTATACACAACTAATGAAAAACTGTTTTTT
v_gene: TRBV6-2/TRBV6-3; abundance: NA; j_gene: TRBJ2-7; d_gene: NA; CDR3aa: CASSPAYEQYF; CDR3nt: TGTGCCAGCAGTCCAGCCTACGAGCAGTACTTC
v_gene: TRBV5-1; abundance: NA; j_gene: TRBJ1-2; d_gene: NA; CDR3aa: CASSLKGGLGGYTF; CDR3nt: TGCGCCAGCAGCTTGAAAGGAGGGCTTGGAGGCTACACCTTC
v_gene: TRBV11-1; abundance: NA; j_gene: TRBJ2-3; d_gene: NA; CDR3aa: CASSLGTSYTDTQYF; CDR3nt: TGTGCCAGCAGCTTAGGGACTTCCTACACAGATACGCAGTATTTT
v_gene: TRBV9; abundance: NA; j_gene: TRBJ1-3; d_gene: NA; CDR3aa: CASSVDRGNTIYF; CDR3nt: TGTGCCAGCAGCGTTGACAGGGGAAACACCATATATTTT
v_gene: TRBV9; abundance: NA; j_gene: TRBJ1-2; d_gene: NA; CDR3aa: CASSVVSGYGYTF; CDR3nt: TGTGCCAGCAGCGTAGTTTCGGGCTATGGCTACACCTTC
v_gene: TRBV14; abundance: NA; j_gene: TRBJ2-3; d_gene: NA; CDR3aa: CASSQEGGSFTDTQYF; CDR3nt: TGTGCCAGCAGCCAAGAGGGGGGTTCCTTCACAGATACGCAGTATTTT
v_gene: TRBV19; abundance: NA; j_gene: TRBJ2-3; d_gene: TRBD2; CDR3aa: CASSRGGADTQYF; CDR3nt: TGTGCCAGTAGCCGGGGGGGCGCAGATACGCAGTATTTT
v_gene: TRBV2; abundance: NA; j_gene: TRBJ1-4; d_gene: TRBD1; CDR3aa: CASSEGSGGGKLFF; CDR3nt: TGTGCCAGCAGTGAAGGGTCAGGGGGCGGAAAACTGTTTTTT
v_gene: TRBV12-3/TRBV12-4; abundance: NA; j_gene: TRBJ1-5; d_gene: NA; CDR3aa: CASSFLSNQPQHF; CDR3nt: TGTGCCAGCAGTTTTTTATCGAATCAGCCCCAGCATTTT
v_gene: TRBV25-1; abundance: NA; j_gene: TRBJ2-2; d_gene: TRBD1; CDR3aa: CASSEPQGAGSGELFF; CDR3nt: TGTGCCAGCAGTGAACCCCAGGGGGCAGGTAGCGGGGAGCTGTTTTTT
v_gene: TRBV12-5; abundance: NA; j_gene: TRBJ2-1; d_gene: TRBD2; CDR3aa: CASGGLVVHNEQFF; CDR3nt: TGTGCTAGTGGGGGACTAGTGGTGCACAATGAGCAGTTCTTC
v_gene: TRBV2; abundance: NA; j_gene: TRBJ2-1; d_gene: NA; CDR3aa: CASSEGPTYNEQFF; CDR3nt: TGTGCCAGCAGTGAAGGTCCAACCTACAATGAGCAGTTCTTC
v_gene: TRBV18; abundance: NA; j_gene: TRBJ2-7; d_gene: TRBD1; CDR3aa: CASSPRQGVYEQYF; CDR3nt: TGTGCCAGCTCACCGAGACAGGGGGTGTACGAGCAGTACTTC
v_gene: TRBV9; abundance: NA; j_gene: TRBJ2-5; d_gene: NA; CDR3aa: CASSVSGPPGETQYF; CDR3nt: TGTGCCAGCAGCGTTTCAGGGCCCCCGGGAGAGACCCAGTACTTC
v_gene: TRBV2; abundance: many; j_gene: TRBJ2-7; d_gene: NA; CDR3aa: CASSEARGLEQYF; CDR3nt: TGTGCCAGCAGTGAAGCTAGGGGTTTGGAGCAGTACTTC
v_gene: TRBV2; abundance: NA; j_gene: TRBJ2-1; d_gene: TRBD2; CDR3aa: CASRRAGGDNEQFF; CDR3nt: TGTGCCAGCAGACGGGCGGGGGGGGACAATGAGCAGTTCTTC
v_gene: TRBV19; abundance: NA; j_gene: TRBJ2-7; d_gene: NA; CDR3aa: CASSLGVSYEQYF; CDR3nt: TGTGCCAGTAGTCTCGGGGTCTCCTACGAGCAGTACTTC
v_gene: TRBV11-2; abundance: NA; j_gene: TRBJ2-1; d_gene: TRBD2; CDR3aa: CASSSLAGGQDEQFF; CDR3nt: TGTGCCAGCAGCTCACTAGCGGGGGGGCAGGATGAGCAGTTCTTC
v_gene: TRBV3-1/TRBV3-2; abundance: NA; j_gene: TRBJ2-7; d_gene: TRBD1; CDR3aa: CASSLPGQGSYEQYF; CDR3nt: TGTGCCAGCAGCCTACCGGGACAGGGGTCCTACGAGCAGTACTTC